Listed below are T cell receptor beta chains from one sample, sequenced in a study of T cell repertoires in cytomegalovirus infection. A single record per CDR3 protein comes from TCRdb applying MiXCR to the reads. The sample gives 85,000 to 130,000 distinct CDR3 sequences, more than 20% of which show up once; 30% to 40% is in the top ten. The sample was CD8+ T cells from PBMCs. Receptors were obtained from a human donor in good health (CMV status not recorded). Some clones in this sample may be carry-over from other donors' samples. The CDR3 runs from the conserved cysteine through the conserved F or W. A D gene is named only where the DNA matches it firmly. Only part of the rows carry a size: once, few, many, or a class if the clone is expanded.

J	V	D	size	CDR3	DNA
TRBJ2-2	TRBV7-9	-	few	CASSLEYPTGELFF	TGTGCCAGCAGCTTAGAATACCCCACCGGGGAGCTGTTTTTT
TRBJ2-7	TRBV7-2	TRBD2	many	CASSLTLAGANEQYF	TGTGCCAGCAGCTTAACACTAGCGGGAGCGAACGAGCAGTACTTC
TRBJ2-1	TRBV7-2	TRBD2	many	CASSLFSGGNNEQFF	TGTGCCAGCAGCTTATTCAGCGGGGGGAACAATGAGCAGTTCTTC
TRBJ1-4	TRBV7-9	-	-	CASSPVGGFANEKLFF	TGTGCCAGCAGCCCCGTCGGAGGTTTCGCTAATGAAAAACTGTTTTTT
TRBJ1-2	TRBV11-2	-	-	CASSPSFDSLYGYTF	TGTGCCAGCAGCCCCTCGTTCGACAGCTTATATGGCTACACCTTC
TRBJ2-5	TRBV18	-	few	CASSPPEQETQYF	TGTGCCAGCTCACCACCGGAGCAAGAGACCCAGTACTTC
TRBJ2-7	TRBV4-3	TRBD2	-	CASSQDWEGTYEQYF	TGCGCCAGCAGCCAAGATTGGGAGGGAACCTACGAGCAGTACTTC
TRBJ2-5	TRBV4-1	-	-	CASSQTLMETQYF	TGCGCCAGCAGCCAGACCTTAATGGAGACCCAGTACTTC
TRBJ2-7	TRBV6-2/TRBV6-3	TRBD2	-	CASSTGGPYEQYF	TGTGCCAGCAGTACGGGAGGGCCATACGAGCAGTACTTC
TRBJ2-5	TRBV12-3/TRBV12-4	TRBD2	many	CASSFMREETQYF	TGTGCCAGCAGTTTTATGCGGGAGGAGACCCAGTACTTC
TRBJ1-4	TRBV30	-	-	CAWSVRAEINEKLFF	TGTGCCTGGAGTGTACGTGCAGAGATTAATGAAAAACTGTTTTTT
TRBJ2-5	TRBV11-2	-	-	CASSATGQETQYF	TGTGCCAGCAGCGCGACAGGCCAAGAGACCCAGTACTTC
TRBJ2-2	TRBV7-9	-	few	CASSWPDTGSGELFF	TGTGCCAGCAGCTGGCCGGACACCGGTTCCGGGGAGCTGTTTTTT
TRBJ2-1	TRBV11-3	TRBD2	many	CASSPRGLAGGAKDMHEQFF	TGTGCCAGCAGCCCACGTGGACTAGCGGGGGGGGCCAAGGATATGCATGAGCAGTTCTTC
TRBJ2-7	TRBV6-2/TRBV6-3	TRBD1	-	CASRVTGTGAYEQYF	TGTGCCAGCAGAGTAACCGGGACAGGAGCATACGAGCAGTACTTC
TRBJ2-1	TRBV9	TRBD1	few	CASSVPGGQGNEQFF	TGTGCCAGCAGCGTACCAGGAGGACAGGGCAATGAGCAGTTCTTC
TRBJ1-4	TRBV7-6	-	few	CASSPRTVGFTATNEKLFF	TGTGCCAGCAGCCCCCGGACGGTTGGTTTTACTGCAACTAATGAAAAACTGTTTTTT
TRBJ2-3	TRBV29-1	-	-	CSVEAGSTDTQYF	TGCAGCGTTGAAGCAGGGAGCACAGATACGCAGTATTTT
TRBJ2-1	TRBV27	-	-	CASGLNSPYNEQFF	TGTGCCAGCGGACTAAATTCCCCCTACAATGAGCAGTTCTTC
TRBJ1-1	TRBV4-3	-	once	CASSLNRDSLTEAFF	TGCGCCAGCAGCCTAAACAGAGACAGTTTGACTGAAGCTTTCTTT
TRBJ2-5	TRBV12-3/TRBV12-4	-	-	CASSKGWLETQYF	TGTGCCAGCAGCAAGGGGTGGTTGGAGACCCAGTACTTC
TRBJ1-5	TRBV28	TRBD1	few	CASSPQGAAGYSNQPQHF	TGTGCCAGCAGCCCACAGGGGGCGGCGGGGTATAGCAATCAGCCCCAGCATTTT
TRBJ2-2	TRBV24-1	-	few	CATSDPTGELFF	TGTGCCACCAGTGATCCCACCGGGGAGCTGTTTTTT
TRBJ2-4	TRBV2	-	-	CASSGQGNDIQYF	TGTGCCAGCAGTGGCCAGGGGAATGACATTCAGTACTTC
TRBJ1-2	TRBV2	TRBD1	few	CAIPRGGGGYTF	TGTGCCATCCCGAGAGGGGGCGGTGGCTACACCTTC
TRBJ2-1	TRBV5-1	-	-	CASSLDGQINEQFF	TGCGCCAGCAGCTTGGATGGGCAGATCAATGAGCAGTTCTTC
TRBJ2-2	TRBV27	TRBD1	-	CASSPPGTGAGELFF	TGTGCCAGCAGTCCCCCCGGGACAGGGGCCGGGGAGCTGTTTTTT
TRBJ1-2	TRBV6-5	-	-	CASSAGGVDGYTF	TGTGCCAGCAGTGCTGGGGGCGTGGATGGCTACACCTTC
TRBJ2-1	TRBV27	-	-	CASSLSRRNEQFF	TGTGCCAGCAGTTTATCGAGGCGCAATGAGCAGTTCTTC
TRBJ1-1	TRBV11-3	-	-	CASSLVHGGTEAFF	TGTGCCAGCAGCTTAGTCCACGGGGGTACTGAAGCTTTCTTT
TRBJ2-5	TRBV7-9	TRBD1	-	CASSSPGTGEETQYF	TGTGCCAGCAGTTCCCCCGGGACAGGGGAGGAGACCCAGTACTTC
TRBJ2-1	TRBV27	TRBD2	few	CGTGTSGNEQFF	TGTGGAACCGGGACTAGCGGGAATGAGCAGTTCTTC
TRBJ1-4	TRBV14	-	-	CASSHQPVPNEKLFF	TGTGCCAGCAGCCACCAACCGGTCCCTAATGAAAAACTGTTTTTT
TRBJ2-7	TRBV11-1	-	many	CASSLEVEFGEQYF	TGTGCCAGCAGCTTAGAGGTAGAATTCGGCGAGCAGTACTTC
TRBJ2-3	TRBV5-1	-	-	CASSLEGEAGDTQYF	TGCGCCAGCAGCTTGGAAGGGGAAGCAGGAGATACGCAGTATTTT
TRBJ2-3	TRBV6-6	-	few	CASSYVSGDTDTQYF	TGTGCCAGCAGTTACGTTAGCGGAGACACAGATACGCAGTATTTT
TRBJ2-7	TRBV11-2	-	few	CASSQEGARSYEQYF	TGTGCCAGCAGCCAAGAAGGGGCGAGGTCCTACGAGCAGTACTTC
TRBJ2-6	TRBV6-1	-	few	CASREQGAGANVLTF	TGTGCCAGCAGGGAACAGGGAGCCGGGGCCAACGTCCTGACTTTC
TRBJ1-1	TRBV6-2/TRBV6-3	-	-	CATGKWDLNTEAFF	TGTGCCACCGGGAAATGGGACTTGAACACTGAAGCTTTCTTT
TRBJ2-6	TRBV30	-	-	CAWIQAAGANVLTF	TGTGCCTGGATTCAGGCGGCCGGGGCCAACGTCCTGACTTTC
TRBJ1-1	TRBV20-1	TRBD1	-	CSARGPWRDRRAFF	TGCAGTGCTAGAGGTCCTTGGCGGGACAGAAGGGCTTTCTTT
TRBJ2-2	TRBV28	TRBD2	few	CASSLGRGGTDPKPGTGELFF	TGTGCCAGCAGTTTGGGCCGCGGGGGAACGGACCCGAAACCGGGCACCGGGGAGCTGTTTTTT
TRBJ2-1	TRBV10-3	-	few	CATGGNEQFF	TGTGCCACCGGGGGCAATGAGCAGTTCTTC
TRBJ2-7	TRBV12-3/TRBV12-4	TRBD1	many	CASSLTFGTGSIYEQYF	TGTGCCAGCAGTTTAACCTTCGGGACAGGGAGTATCTACGAGCAGTACTTC
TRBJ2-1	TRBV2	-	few	CASELSGPPHEQFF	TGTGCCAGCGAACTTAGCGGCCCCCCCCATGAGCAGTTCTTC